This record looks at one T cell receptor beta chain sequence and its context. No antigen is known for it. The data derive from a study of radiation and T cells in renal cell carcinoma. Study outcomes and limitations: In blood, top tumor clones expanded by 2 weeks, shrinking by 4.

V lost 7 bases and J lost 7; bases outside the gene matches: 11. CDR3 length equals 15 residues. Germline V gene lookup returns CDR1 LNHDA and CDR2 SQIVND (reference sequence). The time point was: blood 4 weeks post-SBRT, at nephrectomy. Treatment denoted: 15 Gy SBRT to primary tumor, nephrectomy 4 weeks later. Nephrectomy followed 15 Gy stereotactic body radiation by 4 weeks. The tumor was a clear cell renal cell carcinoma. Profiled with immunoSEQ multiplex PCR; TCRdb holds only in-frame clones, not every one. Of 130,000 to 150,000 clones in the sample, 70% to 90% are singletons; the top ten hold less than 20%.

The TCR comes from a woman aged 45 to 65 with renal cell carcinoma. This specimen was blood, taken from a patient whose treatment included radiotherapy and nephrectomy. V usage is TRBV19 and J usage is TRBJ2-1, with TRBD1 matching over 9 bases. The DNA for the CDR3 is TGTGCCAGTATGACACAGGGGGCGTCCGGAAATGAGCAGTTCTTC. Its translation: CASMTQGASGNEQFF.